This entry concerns a single T cell receptor beta chain. The data are from a study of cytomegalovirus exposure and HLA in healthy donors. PCR amplification relied on 60 Vbeta primers (plus 13 Jbeta primers). The repertoire was sequenced with immunoSEQ multiplex PCR; TCRdb's copy has only in-frame clones and lacks some. The sample yields some 130,000 clones, 65% to 80% seen once. Sequences were obtained from PBMCs. The receptor comes from a male donor in good health and CMV-seropositive.

CDR3 sequence: CASARQGRNTEAFF. CDR3 bases: TGCGCCAGCGCCCGACAGGGCCGGAACACTGAAGCTTTCTTT. The chain couples TRBV5-1 to TRBJ1-1, with 7 bases matching TRBD1. V was pared by 7 bases and J by 1 base, with 7 bases of the junction left unmatched. CDR3 length: 14 residues. Germline CDR1 reads SGHRS; CDR2 reads YFSETQ.